One and the same sample provided the 21 T cell receptor beta chains below, sequenced in a study of liver allograft versus peripheral blood T cells. Study details: Recipients' peripheral blood served as the comparator for T cell receptor repertoires in transplanted livers.

TCRdb ran MiXCR on the reads and lists one entry per CDR3 protein. The sample has 850 to 1,300 distinct CDR3 sequences, around 20% seen once. Every receptor here comes from a human patient who had a liver transplant. Some T cells here may be from the graft donor.

The rearrangement uses TRBV9 and TRBJ2-1; 10 nucleotides match TRBD2. The germline gives CDR1 SGDLS, CDR2 YYNGEE. The CDR3 runs 15 residues. After removal of 5 bases from V and 7 bases from J, the junction contained 9 bases not matched to a gene. The CDR3 region is CASSQNLAGENEQFF. As DNA, the CDR3 is TGTGCCAGCAGTCAAAATCTAGCGGGAGAAAATGAGCAGTTCTTC.

By frequency in the sample, this clonotype is medium-sized. The chain employs TRBV6-2 or TRBV6-3 and TRBJ2-2, with TRBD1 matching 8 bases. V gave up 4 bases and J gave up 3 bases; unmatched junction bases: 4. Per the germline V gene, CDR1 is MNHEY and CDR2 is SVGEGT. There are 15 residues in the CDR3. In DNA, the CDR3 is TGTGCCAGCAGTTCCCGGGACAGGTACACCGGGGAGCTGTTTTTT. Protein sequence: CASSSRDRYTGELFF.

This clonotype ranks as medium-sized. The chain is built from TRBV27 and TRBJ2-7; D may be TRBD2 (5 bases). V gave up 0 bases and J gave up 3 bases, with 9 bases separating them. Germline assignment: CDR1 MNHEY and CDR2 SMNVEV (reference sequence). The CDR3 loop spans 14 amino acids. Written as DNA, the CDR3 is TGTGCCAGCAGTTTATCCGGGAAAGTCTACGAGCAGTACTTC. It is translated as CASSLSGKVYEQYF.

This clonotype is medium-sized. The chain has TRBV6-5 and TRBJ2-7, with TRBD2 identical over 9 bases. The CDR3 extends over 15 amino acids. The V gene end was trimmed by 4 bases and the J gene end by 3 bases; junction bases not matched to a gene: 7. Germline V gives CDR1 MNHEY, CDR2 SVGAGI. The CDR3 spells CASSFVAGAFYEQYF. CDR3 nucleotides: TGTGCCAGCAGTTTCGTAGCGGGAGCCTTCTACGAGCAGTACTTC.

This clonotype is judged medium-sized. The CDR3 DNA reads TGTGCCAGCAGTCTTGGGGCCTCAAGGACGATGAACACTGAAGCTTTCTTT. As protein: CASSLGASRTMNTEAFF. The chain couples TRBV27 to TRBJ1-1, with D possibly matching TRBD1 (5 bases). The CDR3 sequence is 17 residues long. Trimming took off 5 bases at V and 0 bases at J, with 19 bases between the two ends. Germline-derived CDR1 and CDR2 are MNHEY and SMNVEV (reference sequence).

This clonotype has ten or more counts. This chain connects TRBV15 to TRBJ2-1, with 7 positions matching TRBD2. The CDR3 is 20 amino acids. V was pared by 1 base and J by 7 bases, with 22 bases of the junction left unmatched. CDR1 is LNHNV, CDR2 YYDKDF, per germline (reference sequence). CDR3 in amino acids: CATSRVKLNRGRGRGNEQFF. The CDR3 nucleotides are TGTGCCACCAGCAGAGTTAAACTAAATCGTGGGAGGGGCCGAGGGAATGAGCAGTTCTTC.

This clonotype was seen at least ten times. The chain uses TRBV6-1 and TRBJ1-1; no definite D call. CDR3 length equals 15 residues. V shed 3 bases and J shed 0 bases, with 11 bases lying between them. Germline V gene data show CDR1 as MNHNS and CDR2 as SASEGT. CDR3 nucleotide sequence: TGTGCCAGCAGTGAGACTCCCGAAATGAACACTGAAGCTTTCTTT. As protein: CASSETPEMNTEAFF.

By share of the sample, this clonotype is medium-sized. The rearrangement links TRBV19 to TRBJ2-1; 7 positions match TRBD1. This CDR3 has 16 residues. Per germline, CDR1 LNHDA and CDR2 SQIVND (reference sequence). The V segment lost 6 bases and the J segment 3 bases; nucleotides outside the gene matches: 11. The CDR3 protein is CASSLTPGQNYNEQFF. The CDR3 coding sequence is TGTGCCAGTAGCCTTACTCCGGGACAGAACTACAATGAGCAGTTCTTC.

This clonotype qualifies as medium-sized (0.01 to 0.1%). This chain joins TRBV6-5 and TRBJ1-6; D ambiguous. This CDR3 spans 15 amino acids. Trimming cost V 6 bases and J 10 bases, with 19 bases left between them. Germline V gene lookup returns CDR1 MNHEY and CDR2 SVGAGI. DNA of the CDR3: TGTGCCAGCAGGGAGGCCCCGGTGGGATACTCACCCCTCCACTTT. Its protein is CASREAPVGYSPLHF.

By share, this clonotype counts as medium-sized. The rearrangement joins TRBV28 to TRBJ2-2, with TRBD2 matching 14 bases. Germline V gene sequence: CDR1 MDHEN, CDR2 SYDVKM. CDR3 length equals 17 residues. V gave up 2 bases and J gave up 5 bases; unmatched junction bases: 4. In DNA form, the CDR3 reads TGTGCCAGCAGTTTAGGACTAGCGGGAGGAGGAACCGGGGAGCTGTTTTTT. Protein sequence: CASSLGLAGGGTGELFF.

By sample fraction, this clonotype is large (0.1 to 1%). The chain recombines TRBV19 with TRBJ1-1, with TRBD1 matching 9 bases. Germline trimming cut 8 bases from V and 3 bases from J; bases unmatched to any gene: 7. The CDR3 is 14 residues long. CDR1 LNHDA and CDR2 SQIVND come from the germline V gene (reference sequence). The DNA of the CDR3 is TGTGCCAGTCGGACAGGGGATGTGTACACTGAAGCTTTCTTT. This sequence encodes CASRTGDVYTEAFF.

A word on this clonotype: The junction departs from germline at one end; a sequencing error may be responsible. CDR3 in DNA: TGTGCCAGCAGAATCAGGGGTAACACCTGGGAGCTGTTTTTT. Protein: CASRIRGNTWELFF. The rearrangement links TRBV28 to TRBJ2-2, with D perhaps TRBD1 (6 bases). The CDR3 is 14 residues long. CDR1 and CDR2 (germline): MDHEN, SYDVKM.

The table lists this clonotype with a few counts. The chain combines TRBV9 with TRBJ2-1; D might be TRBD2 (6 bases). Germline V gene sequence: CDR1 SGDLS, CDR2 YYNGEE. This CDR3 has 15 residues. Trimming took off 3 bases at V and 5 bases at J, with 15 bases between the two ends. CDR3 in amino acids: CASSDYGGTNNEQFF. Written as DNA, the CDR3 is TGTGCCAGCAGCGACTACGGCGGGACCAACAATGAGCAGTTCTTC.

The genes are TRBV25-1 and TRBJ1-1; 7 nucleotides line up with TRBD1. CDR1 and CDR2 (germline): MGHDK, SYGVNS. Losses at the gene ends were 2 bases for V and 6 bases for J; bases not matched to a gene: 12. The CDR3 sequence is 16 residues long. The CDR3 DNA reads as TGTGCCAGCAGTGAAGAAGGTCAGGGGGAAAGATCTGAAGCTTTCTTT. Translated, it gives CASSEEGQGERSEAFF.

This clonotype was found many times. This chain joins TRBV5-6 and TRBJ2-7; the match to TRBD1 covers 7 bases. Germline V gene sequence: CDR1 SGHDT, CDR2 YYEEEE. V was pared by 2 bases and J by 1 base, with 3 bases of the junction left unmatched. The length of the CDR3 is 14 residues. The CDR3 DNA reads TGTGCCAGCAGCTTACAGGGACAGTCCTACGAGCAGTACTTC. Translated, it gives CASSLQGQSYEQYF.

Many counts were recorded for this clonotype. The chain links TRBV7-9 to TRBJ2-1; 11 bases line up with TRBD2. Germline CDR1 is SEHNR and CDR2 is FQNEAQ (reference sequence). The CDR3 length is 16 residues. The junction had 4 bases not matched to a gene; V was cut back by 1 base and J by 5 bases. For the CDR3, the DNA is TGTGCCAGCAGCTTAGTTAGCGGGAGGGTTGACAATGAGCAGTTCTTC. Its protein product is CASSLVSGRVDNEQFF.

The chain employs TRBV6-2 or TRBV6-3 and TRBJ1-6, with 8 bases fitting TRBD1. The trim removed 2 bases at V and 8 bases at J, leaving 5 bases unmatched. The germline gives CDR1 MNHEY, CDR2 SVGEGT. The length of the CDR3 is 15 residues. CDR3 nucleotide sequence: TGTGCCAGCAGTTACCCGGACAGGGAGGATTCACCCCTCCACTTT. Translation gives CASSYPDREDSPLHF.

The rearrangement links TRBV20-1 to TRBJ2-1, with 14 bases identical to TRBD2. This CDR3 region has 15 residues. Trimming took 6 bases from V and 6 from J; bases not matched to a gene: 7. The germline V gene encodes CDR1 DFQATT and CDR2 SNEGSKA (reference sequence). In DNA, the CDR3 is TGCAGTGCCACGGGACTAGCGGGAGAATTCAATGAGCAGTTCTTC. This sequence encodes CSATGLAGEFNEQFF.

By its share, this clonotype is medium-sized. The gene calls are TRBV27 and TRBJ2-7; D gene ambiguous. V was clipped by 8 bases and J by 4 bases, with 6 bases between them. This CDR3 spans 10 amino acids. Germline V gene sequence: CDR1 MNHEY, CDR2 SMNVEV (reference sequence). The CDR3 coding sequence is TGTGCCAGCGGAATATACGAGCAGTACTTC. Translation: CASGIYEQYF.

In its sample, this clonotype is medium-sized. The J gene is TRBJ1-5, the V gene TRBV6-1; D might be TRBD1 (6 bases). The ends were cut back, 8 bases at V and 2 bases at J, with 22 bases in the middle. Germline lookup yields CDR1 MNHNS and CDR2 SASEGT. The length of the CDR3 is 17 residues. In DNA form, the CDR3 reads TGTGCCAGCGAGGAAGCGGCAGGGGAAAGGGGCAATCAGCCCCAGCATTTT. It specifies CASEEAAGERGNQPQHF.

This clonotype was detected ten times or more. V and J are TRBV19 and TRBJ2-1, with 12 nucleotides matching TRBD2. This CDR3 spans 14 amino acids. Germline assignment: CDR1 LNHDA and CDR2 SQIVND (reference sequence). After removal of 1 base from V and 10 bases from J, the junction contained 2 bases not matched to a gene. CDR3 nucleotide sequence: TGTGCCAGTAGTATAGGACTAGCGGGAGTAGAGCAGTTCTTC. The encoded protein is CASSIGLAGVEQFF.